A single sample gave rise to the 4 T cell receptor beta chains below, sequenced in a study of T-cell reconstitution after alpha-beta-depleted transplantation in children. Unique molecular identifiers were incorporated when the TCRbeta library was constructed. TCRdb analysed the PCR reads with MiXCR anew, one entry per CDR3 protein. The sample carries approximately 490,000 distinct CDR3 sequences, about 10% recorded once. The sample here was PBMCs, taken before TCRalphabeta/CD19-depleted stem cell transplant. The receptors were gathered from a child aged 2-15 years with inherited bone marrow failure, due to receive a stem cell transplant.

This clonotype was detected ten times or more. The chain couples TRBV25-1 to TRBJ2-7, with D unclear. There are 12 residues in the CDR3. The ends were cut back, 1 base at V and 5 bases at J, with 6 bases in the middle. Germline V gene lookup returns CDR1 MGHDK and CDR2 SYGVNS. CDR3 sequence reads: CASSESRDEQYF. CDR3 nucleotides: TGTGCCAGCAGTGAATCACGAGACGAGCAGTACTTC.

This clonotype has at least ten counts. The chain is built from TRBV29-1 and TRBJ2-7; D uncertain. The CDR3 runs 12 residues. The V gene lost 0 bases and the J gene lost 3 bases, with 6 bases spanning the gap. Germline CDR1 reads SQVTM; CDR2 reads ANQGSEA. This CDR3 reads CSVEDAVYEQYF. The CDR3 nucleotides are TGCAGCGTTGAAGATGCGGTCTACGAGCAGTACTTC.

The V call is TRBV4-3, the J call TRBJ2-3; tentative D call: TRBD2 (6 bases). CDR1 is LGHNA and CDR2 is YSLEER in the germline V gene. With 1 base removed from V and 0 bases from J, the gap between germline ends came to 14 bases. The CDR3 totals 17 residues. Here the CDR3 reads CASSQVWRDSSTDTQYF. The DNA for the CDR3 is TGCGCCAGCAGCCAAGTTTGGCGGGACTCTAGCACAGATACGCAGTATTTT.

The CDR3 is CASSFTTSGQETQYF. Written as DNA, the CDR3 is TGTGCCAGCAGTTTTACGACTAGCGGGCAAGAGACCCAGTACTTC. The chain uses TRBV6-5 and TRBJ2-5, with 10 bases identical to TRBD2. The V and J ends lost 4 bases and 2 bases, in that order; junction bases with no gene match: 4. The CDR3 is 15 residues long. From germline, CDR1 is MNHEY and CDR2 SVGAGI.